Below, one TCR beta chain is given with its context. These data originate in a study of T cells in Graves' hyperthyroidism and ophthalmopathy. This CDR3 has 15 amino acids. V lost 2 bases, J lost 6 bases, and 8 bases stayed unmatched. In germline, CDR1 is SGDLS, CDR2 YYNGEE. Amplified regions were TCR beta CDR3 sequences from RNA transcripts. The primer set for the first-round RT-PCR of the TCR CDR3 was HTBI. TCRdb redid the calling of the multiplex PCR reads with MiXCR, one entry per CDR3 protein. This table has over 45,000 distinct CDR3 sequences, more than 40% appearing once. The sample taken for sequencing was peripheral blood or thyroid tissue (not recorded which). The V and J genes are TRBV9 and TRBJ2-7, with 10 bases aligning to TRBD1. The clonotype was recovered from a woman aged 45-60 years with Graves' hyperthyroidism. As DNA, the CDR3 is TGTGCCAGCAGCGTCCCCGCCGGGACAGGGGCCGAGCAGTACGTC. Translating it yields CASSVPAGTGAEQYV.